This is a list of T cell receptor beta chains from one sample in a study of cytomegalovirus exposure and HLA in healthy donors. Clones were sequenced by immunoSEQ multiplex PCR, and TCRdb holds only the in-frame ones, with some missing. Altogether approximately 150,000 clones are present, approximately 76% being singletons, with the ten largest covering over 1.3%. The sample taken for sequencing was PBMCs. The receptors originated from a man aged 60-69 years in good health and CMV-seronegative. Both conserved end residues are part of each CDR3. D genes are given only for firm matches. Part of the rows lack a size; the others show once, few, many or a class for expanded clones.

>TRBV6-5|.|TRBJ2-7|.
TGTGCCAGCAGTTACTCGACGTTGGGGGGACGCTACGAGCAGTACTTC
CASSYSTLGGRYEQYF
>TRBV6-1|.|TRBJ1-5|.
TGTGCCAGCAGTGAAGAACAGGGCCAGCCCCAGCATTTT
CASSEEQGQPQHF
>TRBV19|TRBD1|TRBJ2-4|.
TGTGCCAGTGGGGGACAGAACGGAGCCAAAAACATTCAGTACTTC
CASGGQNGAKNIQYF
>TRBV4-2|.|TRBJ2-7|.
TGTGCCAGCAGCCCGGGGGTCCAAAACTCCTACGAGCAGTACTTC
CASSPGVQNSYEQYF
>TRBV2|TRBD1|TRBJ2-7|.
TGTGCCAGCAGTGACCGGACAGGGGGCAGCTACGAGCAGTACTTC
CASSDRTGGSYEQYF
>TRBV30|.|TRBJ1-5|.
TGTGCCTGGAGTGTTTCGGGGTTTAATCAGCCCCAGCATTTT
CAWSVSGFNQPQHF
>TRBV28|TRBD1|TRBJ1-4|.
TGTGCCAGCAGCCGACCGGGACAGGGAACAACTAATGAAAAACTGTTTTTT
CASSRPGQGTTNEKLFF
>TRBV5-1|.|TRBJ2-7|once
TGCGCCAGCAGCTTGGATAGTGTTTCCTACGAGCAGTACTTC
CASSLDSVSYEQYF
>TRBV19|TRBD1|TRBJ2-5|.
TGTGCCAGTAGTATACAGGGGGCCCTTCAAGAGACCCAGTACTTC
CASSIQGALQETQYF
>TRBV9|.|TRBJ2-6|.
TGTGCCAGCAGCGTAGAGCCTGGGGCCAACGTCCTGACTTTC
CASSVEPGANVLTF
>TRBV6-5|.|TRBJ1-2|.
TGTGCCAGCAGGCGGGCCTTCCTTAACTATGGCTACACCTTC
CASRRAFLNYGYTF
>TRBV19|.|TRBJ2-1|.
TGTGCCAGTAGTATAGGCGGGTACTCCTACAATGAGCAGTTCTTC
CASSIGGYSYNEQFF
>TRBV25-1|TRBD1|TRBJ2-3|few
TGTGCCAGCAGTGATGCCAGGGGGCAAGATACGCAGTATTTT
CASSDARGQDTQYF
>TRBV28|TRBD1|TRBJ1-1|.
TGTGCCAGCAGTTGGGACAGGGGAGAAGCTTTCTTT
CASSWDRGEAFF
>TRBV29-1|.|TRBJ2-3|few
TGCAGCGTTGAAGTCGCGAGAGATACGCAGTATTTT
CSVEVARDTQYF
>TRBV5-6|.|TRBJ1-6|.
TGTGCCAGCAGCTGGGGCAGGATCTATAATTCACCCCTCCACTTT
CASSWGRIYNSPLHF
>TRBV4-1|.|TRBJ1-1|few
TGCGCCAGCAGCCAAGTGCTCCAGGGCGGGGGCGCTGAAGCTTTCTTT
CASSQVLQGGGAEAFF
>TRBV18|.|TRBJ2-7|.
TGTGCCAGCTCACCAGGGCAGACCCTCTACGAGCAGTACTTC
CASSPGQTLYEQYF
>TRBV10-3|TRBD2|TRBJ2-7|.
TGTGCCATCAGTGAGGAGCGGGAGATCTACGAGCAGTACTTC
CAISEEREIYEQYF
>TRBV7-9|TRBD1|TRBJ1-1|.
TGTGCCAGCAGCCCAGGGGGCGGCACTGAAGCTTTCTTT
CASSPGGGTEAFF
>TRBV29-1|.|TRBJ2-7|.
TGCAGCGTCAGAGGAGAGTCGAGAGCGGACGAGCAGTACTTC
CSVRGESRADEQYF
>TRBV9|TRBD1|TRBJ1-2|.
TGTGCCAGCAGCGTACGGGGACAGGGTTGGGATGGCTACACCTTC
CASSVRGQGWDGYTF
>TRBV25-1|.|TRBJ2-2|.
TGTGCCAGCAGTTCCGAGCGAGCGAACACCGGGGAGCTGTTTTTT
CASSSERANTGELFF
>TRBV4-3|TRBD2|TRBJ2-3|.
TGCGCCAGCAGCCCCCAGCTATCCGTTAGCGGGGGTAGCACAGATACGCAGTATTTT
CASSPQLSVSGGSTDTQYF
>TRBV7-9|TRBD1|TRBJ1-2|.
TGTGCCAGCAGCCCATCCAGACAGGGTATGATTTCGGGCTACACCTTC
CASSPSRQGMISGYTF
>TRBV12-2|.|TRBJ2-7|once
TGTGCAAGTCGCTTAGCGGAGAAACACCTATCCTCCTACGAGCAGTACTTC
CASRLAEKHLSSYEQYF
>TRBV19|TRBD1|TRBJ2-3|.
TGTGCCAGTAGACGGGGACAGGGATCAGATACGCAGTATTTT
CASRRGQGSDTQYF
>TRBV6-9|TRBD1|TRBJ2-3|.
TGTGCCAGCAGTCTCCCCTGGACAGGGGGCGCAAGGGGCACAGATACGCAGTATTTT
CASSLPWTGGARGTDTQYF
>TRBV11-1|.|TRBJ2-5|once
TGTGCCAGCAGTTCTAATACGGAGACCCAGTACTTC
CASSSNTETQYF
>TRBV7-9|TRBD1|TRBJ1-2|.
TGTGCCAGCCACCCCGGGACAGCCCTTTATGGCTACACCTTC
CASHPGTALYGYTF
>TRBV7-9|.|TRBJ2-2|.
TGTGCCAGCAGCCGAGGCAGAGGACAGTCGGTGCGGGACACCGGGGAGCTGTTTTTT
CASSRGRGQSVRDTGELFF
>TRBV7-2|.|TRBJ2-7|.
TGTGCCAGCAGCTTGAGACCCAGGGAGCAGTACTTC
CASSLRPREQYF
>TRBV5-1|.|TRBJ1-6|once
TGCGCCAGCAGCTGGGGTGGGAGCTCCTATAATTCACCCCTCCACTTT
CASSWGGSSYNSPLHF
>TRBV7-2|TRBD1|TRBJ1-6|.
TGTGCCAGCAGCGTACAGGGGGATTCACCCCTCCACTTT
CASSVQGDSPLHF
>TRBV10-3|TRBD1|TRBJ2-2|few
TGTGCCAGCCGAGGGGGCGGTCAGGGGAACACCGGGGAGCTGTTTTTT
CASRGGGQGNTGELFF
>TRBV19|TRBD2|TRBJ2-1|.
TGTGCCAGTAGTATCTTCCCGGGACTAGCGGGACAAAGCTCCTACAATGAGCAGTTCTTC
CASSIFPGLAGQSSYNEQFF
>TRBV5-8|.|TRBJ1-2|few
TGTGCCAGCAGCTTGGCCCGACAGGTTCGGGGCTACACCTTC
CASSLARQVRGYTF
>TRBV6-5|TRBD2|TRBJ2-7|.
TGTGCCAGCAGTGAGCGGGAGACCTACGAGCAGTACTTC
CASSERETYEQYF
>TRBV2|TRBD2|TRBJ2-7|.
TGTGCCAGCAGTGCCCCTAGCGGGGGTTCTTACGAGCAGTACTTC
CASSAPSGGSYEQYF
>TRBV10-3|TRBD1|TRBJ2-1|.
TGTGCCATAGCGACGACAGGGAACAATGAGCAGTTCTTC
CAIATTGNNEQFF
>TRBV30|TRBD1|TRBJ1-1|.
TGTGCCTGCTCCGGGGGACAGTTCTTGGAAGCTTTCTTT
CACSGGQFLEAFF
>TRBV5-1|TRBD1|TRBJ2-2|.
TGCGCCAGCAGCTTAAACGGACAGGGCAGCACCGGGGAGCTGTTTTTT
CASSLNGQGSTGELFF
>TRBV5-1|.|TRBJ2-1|.
TGCGCCAGCAGCTTGGGACAGCAAAGCTCCTACAATGAGCAGTTCTTC
CASSLGQQSSYNEQFF
>TRBV6-5|TRBD1|TRBJ1-2|.
TGTGCCATTGGGTTACTAAGGACAGGGGGCGAAGGCTACACCTTC
CAIGLLRTGGEGYTF
>TRBV6-1|.|TRBJ2-2|few
TGTGCCAGCAAGTTGGAAGGGGTAGGCACCGGGGAGCTGTTTTTT
CASKLEGVGTGELFF
>TRBV5-1|.|TRBJ1-3|.
TGCGCCAGCAGCTTTTTCACAGGCTCTGGAAACACCATATATTTT
CASSFFTGSGNTIYF
>TRBV6-6|.|TRBJ2-1|.
TGTGCCAGCAGTCGTACTACCTCCTACAATGAGCAGTTCTTC
CASSRTTSYNEQFF
>TRBV7-6|.|TRBJ1-4|.
TGTGCCAGCAGCTTAGCGTTCCGCGAGAATGAAAAACTGTTTTTT
CASSLAFRENEKLFF
>TRBV5-5|TRBD1|TRBJ2-7|.
TGTGCCAGCAGCTTCCCGGCAGGGGGTACTTACGAGCAGTACTTC
CASSFPAGGTYEQYF
>TRBV6-5|.|TRBJ2-3|.
TGTGCCAGCAGTAGGGGAGATACGCAGTATTTT
CASSRGDTQYF
>TRBV5-1|.|TRBJ2-1|.
TGCGCCAGCAGCTTGGGGACTACTAGAAACAATGAGCAGTTCTTC
CASSLGTTRNNEQFF
>TRBV4-1|.|TRBJ1-1|.
TGCGCCAGCAGCCAAGATTGGGCAGGGAATACTGAAGCTTTCTTT
CASSQDWAGNTEAFF
>TRBV19|TRBD1|TRBJ1-2|.
TGTGCCAGTAGTATAGCCGGGACAGGGAATTATGGCTACACCTTC
CASSIAGTGNYGYTF
>TRBV4-1|TRBD2|TRBJ2-5|.
TGCGCCAGCAGCCAACTAGCGGGCCTTACAAGGGAGCAGTACTTC
CASSQLAGLTREQYF
>TRBV15|.|TRBJ2-4|.
TGTGCCACCAGCAGCACAGAACAAAACATTCAGTACTTC
CATSSTEQNIQYF
>TRBV9|.|TRBJ2-3|.
TGTGCCAGCAGCGTAGTTCCGGGGTGGGGCACAGATACGCAGTATTTT
CASSVVPGWGTDTQYF
>TRBV11-1|TRBD2|TRBJ2-1|once
TGTGCCAGCAGCTTACGGAGCGGGGGGACAAATGAGCAGTTCTTC
CASSLRSGGTNEQFF
>TRBV18|TRBD1|TRBJ1-2|.
TGTGCCAGCTCACCACGGGATTCCGGGACAGTCTATGGCTACACCTTC
CASSPRDSGTVYGYTF
>TRBV19|TRBD1|TRBJ2-2|once
TGTGCCAGTAGTATGGGACAGGGTGGGTTCACCGGGGAGCTGTTTTTT
CASSMGQGGFTGELFF
>TRBV7-9|TRBD2|TRBJ2-1|once
TGTGCCAGCAACCCACTAGCGGGAATAGGAAATGAGCAGTTCTTC
CASNPLAGIGNEQFF